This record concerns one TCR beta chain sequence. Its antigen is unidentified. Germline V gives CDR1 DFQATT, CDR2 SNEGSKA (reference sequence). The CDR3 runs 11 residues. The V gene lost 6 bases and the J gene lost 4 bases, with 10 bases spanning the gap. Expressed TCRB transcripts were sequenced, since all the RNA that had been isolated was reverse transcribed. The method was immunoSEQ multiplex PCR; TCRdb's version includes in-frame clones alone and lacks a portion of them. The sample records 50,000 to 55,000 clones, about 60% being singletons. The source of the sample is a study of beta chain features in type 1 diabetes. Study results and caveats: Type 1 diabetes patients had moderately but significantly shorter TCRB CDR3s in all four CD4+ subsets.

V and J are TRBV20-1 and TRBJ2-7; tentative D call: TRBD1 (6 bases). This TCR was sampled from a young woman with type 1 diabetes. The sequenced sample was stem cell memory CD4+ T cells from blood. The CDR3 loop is CSASGTYEQYF. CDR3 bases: TGCAGTGCCTCAGGGACATACGAGCAGTACTTC.